This T cell receptor (beta chain) was captured in a study of blood T cells in healthy people across ages. The sample providers were healthy Caucasian people from Russia, aged roughly 6 to 95. For the second PCR, which ran for 7 to 11 cycles, a sample-barcoded 5' primer and a J-beta primer mix were used. MiXCR, applied by TCRdb to the 5' RACE reads, yields one record per CDR3 protein. Of some 890,000 distinct CDR3 sequences in the sample, just under 30% were seen once. The CDR3 has 12 residues. Germline CDR1 and CDR2: DFQATT and SNEGSKA (reference sequence). The V end lost 5 bases, the J end lost 0 bases, and 7 bases lay between the germline ends. This clonotype was found a few times. The same specimen was also included in a second study, on T cells of mothers and their children. In that study: Donors comprised a few healthy Caucasian mothers plus their six children.

Material: blood. This receptor was taken from a middle-aged woman in good health. This chain connects TRBV20-1 to TRBJ1-1; D uncertain. CDR3 nucleotide sequence: TGCAGTGCTGAGTACATGAACACTGAAGCTTTCTTT. Amino acids: CSAEYMNTEAFF.